One sample yielded the 8 T cell receptor beta chains listed below, sequenced in a study of STAT3 mutations in large granular lymphocyte leukemia. Study-wide points: In T-cell large granular lymphocyte leukemia, about half of patients showed multiple immunodominant subclonotypes.

This table comes from immunoSEQ multiplex PCR, and its TCRdb copy is limited to in-frame clones, with some not included. Of under 35,000 clones listed, approximately 83% are singletons. These receptors have no known antigen. Sequenced: peripheral blood mononuclear cells. Receptors were obtained from a man in his sixties with T-cell large granular lymphocyte leukemia. Some clones in this sample may be carry-over from other donors' samples.

This chain uses TRBV7-9 with TRBJ2-7; TRBD2 matches 10 bases. V gave up 4 bases and J gave up 4 bases; unmatched junction bases: 10. CDR3 length equals 16 residues. Germline CDR1 is SEHNR and CDR2 is FQNEAQ (reference sequence). Here the CDR3 DNA reads TGTGCCAGCAGCTGGGGCCCCGGACTAGCGGTTTACGAGCAGTACTTC. Its translation: CASSWGPGLAVYEQYF.

The V call is TRBV5-4, the J call TRBJ2-3, with 15 bases aligning to TRBD2. The CDR3 covers 16 residues. Trimming took 2 bases from V and 4 from J; bases not matched to a gene: 2. Germline-derived CDR1 and CDR2 are SGHNT and YYREEE (reference sequence). The CDR3 DNA is TGTGCCAGCAGCTTAGGGACTAGCGGGAGGTCAGATACGCAGTATTTT. Translated, it gives CASSLGTSGRSDTQYF.

This rearrangement joins TRBV18 to TRBJ2-3; 7 bases map to TRBD1. The CDR3 totals 15 residues. Germline lookup yields CDR1 KGHSH and CDR2 LQKENI. V trimming: 5 bases; J trimming: 9 bases; junction bases outside the gene matches: 14. CDR3 nucleotide sequence: TGTGCCAGCTCATCCTTAGGGACAGCGTTTAACACGCAGTATTTT. Translation: CASSSLGTAFNTQYF. Using reference TRBV18 and TRBJ2-3 for the parts outside the CDR3, the full variable domain is NAGVMQNPRHLVRRRGQEARLRCSPMKGHSHVYWYRQLPEEGLKFMVYLQKENIIDESGMPKERFSAEFPKEGPSILRIQQVVRGDSAAYFCASSSLGTAFNTQYFGPGTRLTVL.

This clone was observed a few times. The chain combines TRBV19 with TRBJ1-2; D call uncertain. The germline V gene encodes CDR1 LNHDA and CDR2 SQIVND (reference sequence). The length of the CDR3 is 12 residues. V lost 6 bases and J 6 bases, leaving 11 bases between the germline ends. The CDR3 nucleotides read TGTGCCAGTAGCCCCGGGATTCATGGCTACACCTTC. This translates into CASSPGIHGYTF. Together with reference TRBV19 and TRBJ1-2, the CDR3 gives the full variable domain: DGGITQSPKYLFRKEGQNVTLSCEQNLNHDAMYWYRQDPGQGLRLIYYSQIVNDFQKGDIAEGYSVSREKKESFPLTVTSAQKNPTAFYLCASSPGIHGYTFGSGTRLTVV.

The chain carries TRBV15 and TRBJ1-2, with 8 bases identical to TRBD1. Losses at the gene ends were 4 bases for V and 4 bases for J; bases not matched to a gene: 2. Germline CDR1 and CDR2: LNHNV and YYDKDF (reference sequence). The CDR3 runs 13 residues. Written as DNA, the CDR3 is TGTGCCACCAGCATAGACAGGGGCTATGGCTACACCTTC. Translated: CATSIDRGYGYTF. Together with reference TRBV15 and TRBJ1-2, the CDR3 gives the full variable domain: DAMVIQNPRYQVTQFGKPVTLSCSQTLNHNVMYWYQQKSSQAPKLLFHYYDKDFNNEADTPDNFQSRRPNTSFCFLDIRSPGLGDTAMYLCATSIDRGYGYTFGSGTRLTVV.

The V and J genes are TRBV7-3 and TRBJ1-6, with 7 nucleotides matching TRBD1. The CDR3 spans 15 residues. CDR1 and CDR2 (germline): SGHTA, FQGTGA. After removal of 5 bases from V and 9 bases from J, the junction contained 10 bases not matched to a gene. The CDR3 DNA follows: TGTGCCAGCAGCGACGGACAGCCAGGGGGTTCACCCCTCCACTTT. Encoded protein: CASSDGQPGGSPLHF.

The V call is TRBV4-3, the J call TRBJ2-7, with D unclear. V was trimmed by 0 bases and J by 2 bases, leaving 8 bases between them. Germline V gene data show CDR1 as LGHNA and CDR2 as YSLEER. This CDR3 is 14 amino acids long. CDR3 sequence: CASSQEGQAYEQYF. DNA of the CDR3: TGCGCCAGCAGCCAAGAAGGGCAGGCCTACGAGCAGTACTTC.

The rearrangement uses TRBV7-9 and TRBJ2-2, with D tentatively TRBD2 (5 bases). Per the germline V gene, CDR1 is SEHNR and CDR2 is FQNEAQ (reference sequence). The CDR3 covers 15 residues. Trimming cost V 5 bases and J 5 bases, with 15 bases left between them. Written as DNA, the CDR3 is TGTGCCAGCAGCCGGGGTGACACTTCAACCGGGGAGCTGTTTTTT. It yields the protein CASSRGDTSTGELFF.